A selection of T cell receptor beta chains follows, all from one sample in a study of cytomegalovirus exposure and HLA in healthy donors. Using immunoSEQ multiplex PCR, the repertoire was profiled, and TCRdb retains in-frame clones only, with some absent. The sample shows about 120,000 clones, roughly 87% of them seen only once. The sample taken for sequencing was PBMCs. The receptors originated from a woman aged 18 to 35 in good health and CMV-seronegative. Both conserved end residues are part of each CDR3. Each record gives: D gene, J gene, V gene, clone size, CDR3 protein, CDR3 DNA. A D gene is named only where the DNA matches it firmly. Only some rows state a clone size, as once, few, many or a class for expanded clones.

d_gene: .
j_gene: TRBJ1-4
v_gene: TRBV5-1
abundance: .
CDR3aa: CPGGDGEKLFF
CDR3nt: TGCCCCGGAGGGGACGGTGAAAAACTGTTTTTT

d_gene: TRBD1
j_gene: TRBJ1-1
v_gene: TRBV4-1
abundance: .
CDR3aa: CASSQRQGGSGGTEAFF
CDR3nt: TGCGCCAGCAGCCAACGGCAGGGGGGATCCGGGGGCACTGAAGCTTTCTTT

d_gene: TRBD1
j_gene: TRBJ1-2
v_gene: TRBV5-5
abundance: .
CDR3aa: CASSFSPDRAFAGYTF
CDR3nt: TGTGCCAGCAGCTTCTCCCCGGACAGGGCCTTTGCTGGCTACACCTTC

d_gene: TRBD2
j_gene: TRBJ2-2
v_gene: TRBV6-5
abundance: .
CDR3aa: CASNRLAANTGELFF
CDR3nt: TGTGCCAGCAACAGGCTAGCGGCAAACACCGGGGAGCTGTTTTTT

d_gene: TRBD1
j_gene: TRBJ2-1
v_gene: TRBV29-1
abundance: .
CDR3aa: CSVSLGTGNEQFF
CDR3nt: TGCAGCGTGAGCCTCGGGACAGGGAATGAGCAGTTCTTC

d_gene: .
j_gene: TRBJ2-7
v_gene: TRBV7-8
abundance: .
CDR3aa: CASSSPYEQYF
CDR3nt: TGTGCCAGCAGCTCTCCTTACGAGCAGTACTTC

d_gene: .
j_gene: TRBJ2-7
v_gene: TRBV11-2
abundance: .
CDR3aa: CASSLPARGYEQYF
CDR3nt: TGTGCCAGCAGCTTACCCGCCAGGGGCTACGAGCAGTACTTC

d_gene: TRBD1
j_gene: TRBJ1-2
v_gene: TRBV6-1
abundance: few
CDR3aa: CASSEAPSGTGYGYTF
CDR3nt: TGTGCCAGCAGTGAAGCACCTAGTGGGACAGGGTACGGCTACACCTTC

d_gene: .
j_gene: TRBJ1-1
v_gene: TRBV30
abundance: once
CDR3aa: CAWSVEYTEAFF
CDR3nt: TGTGCCTGGAGTGTTGAGTACACTGAAGCTTTCTTT

d_gene: .
j_gene: TRBJ2-1
v_gene: TRBV7-8
abundance: .
CDR3aa: CASSLTRVGDNEQFF
CDR3nt: TGTGCCAGCAGCTTAACAAGGGTAGGGGACAATGAGCAGTTCTTC

d_gene: TRBD2
j_gene: TRBJ2-5
v_gene: TRBV27
abundance: .
CDR3aa: CASSSSPSGRGTGGKETQYF
CDR3nt: TGTGCCAGCAGTTCCTCGCCTAGCGGGAGAGGGACGGGAGGAAAAGAGACCCAGTACTTC

d_gene: .
j_gene: TRBJ2-6
v_gene: TRBV2
abundance: .
CDR3aa: CASSDSGANGLTF
CDR3nt: TGTGCCAGCAGTGACTCTGGGGCCAACGGCCTGACTTTC

d_gene: TRBD2
j_gene: TRBJ2-7
v_gene: TRBV28
abundance: .
CDR3aa: CASTLFFSGRNEQYF
CDR3nt: TGTGCCAGCACCCTCTTCTTTAGCGGGAGGAACGAGCAGTACTTC

d_gene: .
j_gene: TRBJ1-2
v_gene: TRBV11-2
abundance: .
CDR3aa: CASSQATGTPGYTF
CDR3nt: TGTGCCAGCAGCCAAGCAACCGGGACACCTGGCTACACCTTC

d_gene: .
j_gene: TRBJ2-5
v_gene: TRBV25-1
abundance: few
CDR3aa: CASSEYPGSQETQYF
CDR3nt: TGTGCCAGCAGTGAATATCCGGGGAGCCAAGAGACCCAGTACTTC

d_gene: .
j_gene: TRBJ1-1
v_gene: TRBV5-5
abundance: .
CDR3aa: CASSRGDSTGMNWAFF
CDR3nt: TGTGCCAGCAGCCGCGGCGACTCTACAGGGATGAATTGGGCTTTCTTT

d_gene: .
j_gene: TRBJ1-5
v_gene: TRBV6-1
abundance: once
CDR3aa: CASTPRDTIYQPQHF
CDR3nt: TGTGCCAGCACACCCCGGGACACAATTTATCAGCCCCAGCATTTT

d_gene: .
j_gene: TRBJ2-5
v_gene: TRBV23-1
abundance: .
CDR3aa: CASSHRHIQETQYF
CDR3nt: TGCGCCAGCAGTCACCGACATATTCAAGAGACCCAGTACTTC

d_gene: TRBD2
j_gene: TRBJ2-3
v_gene: TRBV19
abundance: .
CDR3aa: CASSATSGYTDTQYF
CDR3nt: TGTGCCAGTAGTGCGACTAGCGGGTACACAGATACGCAGTATTTT

d_gene: .
j_gene: TRBJ1-1
v_gene: TRBV5-4
abundance: .
CDR3aa: CASSYPGQRGMNTEAFF
CDR3nt: TGTGCCAGCAGCTACCCTGGACAGAGGGGGATGAACACTGAAGCTTTCTTT

d_gene: TRBD2
j_gene: TRBJ2-1
v_gene: TRBV28
abundance: .
CDR3aa: CASTTSGRNYNEQFF
CDR3nt: TGTGCCAGCACCACTAGCGGGAGAAATTACAATGAGCAGTTCTTC

d_gene: .
j_gene: TRBJ2-1
v_gene: TRBV27
abundance: .
CDR3aa: CASSLSTRGGGSDEQFF
CDR3nt: TGTGCCAGCAGTTTATCGACTAGAGGCGGTGGGAGCGATGAGCAGTTCTTC

d_gene: .
j_gene: TRBJ2-6
v_gene: TRBV19
abundance: .
CDR3aa: CASIPSTAAGANGLTF
CDR3nt: TGTGCCAGTATTCCTTCGACCGCAGCTGGGGCCAACGGCCTGACTTTC

d_gene: TRBD2
j_gene: TRBJ2-5
v_gene: TRBV5-4
abundance: few
CDR3aa: CASSTGTSSHPRETQYF
CDR3nt: TGTGCCAGCAGTACCGGGACTAGCTCTCATCCACGAGAGACCCAGTACTTC

d_gene: .
j_gene: TRBJ1-1
v_gene: TRBV5-6
abundance: once
CDR3aa: CASSLRGLNTEAFF
CDR3nt: TGTGCCAGCAGCTTACGAGGGCTGAACACTGAAGCTTTCTTT

d_gene: .
j_gene: TRBJ1-5
v_gene: TRBV10-3
abundance: once
CDR3aa: CAISESGQGSNQPQHF
CDR3nt: TGTGCCATCAGTGAGTCAGGGCAGGGCAGCAATCAGCCCCAGCATTTT

d_gene: TRBD2
j_gene: TRBJ2-3
v_gene: TRBV29-1
abundance: .
CDR3aa: CSVGGSGSRHLVGDTQYF
CDR3nt: TGCAGCGTTGGGGGGAGCGGGAGCCGTCATCTGGTTGGAGATACGCAGTATTTT

d_gene: .
j_gene: TRBJ1-1
v_gene: TRBV4-2
abundance: .
CDR3aa: CASSLGLQNTEAFF
CDR3nt: TGTGCCAGCAGTCTCGGACTTCAGAACACTGAAGCTTTCTTT

d_gene: .
j_gene: TRBJ2-3
v_gene: TRBV29-1
abundance: .
CDR3aa: CSVEPSDGTGTDTQYF
CDR3nt: TGCAGCGTTGAACCTTCCGACGGGACTGGCACAGATACGCAGTATTTT

d_gene: TRBD1
j_gene: TRBJ1-3
v_gene: TRBV7-2
abundance: .
CDR3aa: CASSLAYRGIGNTIYF
CDR3nt: TGTGCCAGCAGCTTAGCGTACAGGGGGATTGGAAACACCATATATTTT

d_gene: .
j_gene: TRBJ1-6
v_gene: TRBV5-6
abundance: .
CDR3aa: CASSQEPTASENSPLHF
CDR3nt: TGTGCCAGCAGCCAGGAACCGACAGCCTCTGAGAATTCACCCCTCCACTTT

d_gene: TRBD2
j_gene: TRBJ2-2
v_gene: TRBV6-4
abundance: few
CDR3aa: CASSELAGAITGELFF
CDR3nt: TGTGCCAGCAGTGAACTAGCGGGGGCGATCACCGGGGAGCTGTTTTTT

d_gene: .
j_gene: TRBJ2-3
v_gene: TRBV19
abundance: .
CDR3aa: CASLSGATDTQYF
CDR3nt: TGTGCCAGTCTCTCGGGAGCCACAGATACGCAGTATTTT

d_gene: .
j_gene: TRBJ2-5
v_gene: TRBV4-2
abundance: .
CDR3aa: CASSQEARAFTVKTQYF
CDR3nt: TGTGCCAGCAGCCAAGAAGCGAGGGCCTTCACCGTAAAGACCCAGTACTTC

d_gene: .
j_gene: TRBJ1-2
v_gene: TRBV2
abundance: .
CDR3aa: CASSVAVSSGYTF
CDR3nt: TGTGCCAGCAGTGTCGCAGTCTCTTCGGGCTACACCTTC

d_gene: TRBD1
j_gene: TRBJ1-2
v_gene: TRBV29-1
abundance: .
CDR3aa: CSVDRGQPYGYTF
CDR3nt: TGCAGCGTTGATAGGGGACAGCCCTATGGCTACACCTTC

d_gene: TRBD2
j_gene: TRBJ2-3
v_gene: TRBV5-1
abundance: few
CDR3aa: CASSSSTSEADTQYF
CDR3nt: TGCGCCAGCAGCTCTTCGACTAGCGAGGCAGATACGCAGTATTTT

d_gene: .
j_gene: TRBJ2-1
v_gene: TRBV19
abundance: .
CDR3aa: CASSRELPNEQFF
CDR3nt: TGTGCCAGTAGTAGAGAACTCCCCAATGAGCAGTTCTTC

d_gene: TRBD1
j_gene: TRBJ1-1
v_gene: TRBV18
abundance: .
CDR3aa: CASSPRDRDTEAFF
CDR3nt: TGTGCCAGCTCACCCCGGGACAGGGACACTGAAGCTTTCTTT

d_gene: .
j_gene: TRBJ1-2
v_gene: TRBV19
abundance: .
CDR3aa: CASSRTAANYGYTF
CDR3nt: TGTGCCAGTAGTAGGACAGCAGCTAACTATGGCTACACCTTC

d_gene: TRBD1
j_gene: TRBJ1-1
v_gene: TRBV7-2
abundance: once
CDR3aa: CASSPSWGQRDTEAFF
CDR3nt: TGTGCCAGCAGCCCGAGTTGGGGACAGAGGGACACTGAAGCTTTCTTT

d_gene: TRBD2
j_gene: TRBJ2-1
v_gene: TRBV5-1
abundance: .
CDR3aa: CASQVVAGGDNEQFF
CDR3nt: TGCGCCAGCCAAGTAGTTGCGGGAGGGGACAATGAGCAGTTCTTC

d_gene: .
j_gene: TRBJ1-3
v_gene: TRBV9
abundance: .
CDR3aa: CASSQRLDFSGNTIYF
CDR3nt: TGTGCCAGCAGTCAACGTCTAGATTTCTCTGGAAACACCATATATTTT

d_gene: TRBD2
j_gene: TRBJ2-1
v_gene: TRBV4-2
abundance: once
CDR3aa: CASSRLTSGSYNEQFF
CDR3nt: TGTGCCAGCAGCCGCCTAACTAGCGGGAGTTACAATGAGCAGTTCTTC

d_gene: TRBD2
j_gene: TRBJ2-1
v_gene: TRBV7-2
abundance: .
CDR3aa: CASSSAGGSYNEQFF
CDR3nt: TGTGCCAGCAGCTCAGCGGGGGGCTCCTACAATGAGCAGTTCTTC

d_gene: .
j_gene: TRBJ1-5
v_gene: TRBV27
abundance: once
CDR3aa: CASSLTGQPQHF
CDR3nt: TGTGCCAGCAGTTTGACAGGTCAGCCCCAGCATTTT

d_gene: TRBD1
j_gene: TRBJ1-3
v_gene: TRBV14
abundance: .
CDR3aa: CASSPDRGYGNTIYF
CDR3nt: TGTGCCAGCAGCCCAGACAGGGGCTACGGAAACACCATATATTTT

d_gene: TRBD1
j_gene: TRBJ2-7
v_gene: TRBV10-2
abundance: .
CDR3aa: CASSTGTGYEQYF
CDR3nt: TGCGCCAGCAGCACCGGGACAGGCTACGAGCAGTACTTC

d_gene: TRBD2
j_gene: TRBJ2-3
v_gene: TRBV19
abundance: .
CDR3aa: CASSPRLAEAPHTQYF
CDR3nt: TGTGCCAGTAGCCCCCGACTAGCGGAGGCCCCTCATACGCAGTATTTT

d_gene: .
j_gene: TRBJ1-1
v_gene: TRBV9
abundance: once
CDR3aa: CASRRRGPTRDMNTEAFF
CDR3nt: TGTGCCAGCCGCCGGCGGGGCCCCACGAGGGATATGAACACTGAAGCTTTCTTT

d_gene: TRBD2
j_gene: TRBJ2-7
v_gene: TRBV7-9
abundance: .
CDR3aa: CASSFSPTGGLSYEQYF
CDR3nt: TGTGCCAGCAGCTTCTCCCCTACGGGAGGGCTCTCCTACGAGCAGTACTTC

d_gene: .
j_gene: TRBJ2-1
v_gene: TRBV19
abundance: .
CDR3aa: CASTWSAGYNEQFF
CDR3nt: TGTGCCAGTACTTGGAGTGCGGGCTACAATGAGCAGTTCTTC

d_gene: TRBD2
j_gene: TRBJ2-2
v_gene: TRBV18
abundance: few
CDR3aa: CASSPLSSGSKTGELFF
CDR3nt: TGTGCCAGCTCACCATTGTCCAGCGGGAGTAAAACCGGGGAGCTGTTTTTT

d_gene: .
j_gene: TRBJ1-2
v_gene: TRBV5-1
abundance: .
CDR3aa: CASSFYLEDGYTF
CDR3nt: TGCGCCAGCAGCTTTTATTTGGAGGATGGCTACACCTTC